This T cell receptor (beta chain) was obtained from a study of vaccination and CD4 T cells after COVID-19. Note on this clonotype: What it binds is unknown.

An Oncomine TCR Beta short-read assay was used to sequence the DNA from cultured CD4+ T cells. TCRdb processed the PCR reads anew with MiXCR; each CDR3 protein has one entry. Among about 2,300 distinct CDR3 sequences listed, about 40% were seen once. The CDR3 extends over 14 amino acids. This sample's treatment: approximately nine-day PBMC culture with coronavirus spike peptide pools or control peptides (ViraFEST assay). Prior to the COVID-19 pandemic (2011-2018), the unexposed donor's CD4+ T cells were collected. The source is a human donor in good health. Sequenced: CD4+ T cells from blood, cultured in vitro. The chain recombines TRBV21-1 with TRBJ2-5. TRBV21-1 is a documented pseudogene. CDR3 residues: CASSKVAGKETQYF. In DNA, the CDR3 is TGTGCCAGCAGCAAAGTTGCCGGAAAAGAGACCCAGTACTTC.